This T cell receptor (beta chain) emerged from a study of blood T cell repertoires in COVID-19. For the study at large: Sources were T cells, B-cell-depleted T cells, or PBMCs; the material itself was cDNA or gDNA.

The protocol was immunoSEQ multiplex PCR, while the TCRdb copy is restricted to in-frame clones and leaves out a portion. The data show about 150,000 clones, over 65% seen once. The CDR3 covers 15 residues. Per germline, CDR1 SGHTA and CDR2 FQGTGA. Trimming took 2 bases from V and 2 from J, leaving 11 bases between them. Participants spanned ages about 18 to 100 years and resided in roughly 26 US areas. This clone was seen a handful of times. The sequencing input was PBMCs or T cells enriched from blood (not recorded which). The TCR sequence derives from a woman aged 45-60 years who had recovered from COVID-19. The rearrangement uses TRBV7-3 and TRBJ2-3; the D gene is possibly TRBD2 (6 bases). The CDR3 DNA sequence: TGTGCCAGCAGCTTACGGGGGTTCTCCACAGATACGCAGTATTTT. This translates into CASSLRGFSTDTQYF.